The 5 T cell receptor beta chains listed next were all sequenced from one sample in a study of CD8 T cells in Susac syndrome. With random hexamers, about 0.5 to 1 ug RNA was reverse transcribed. TCRdb reprocessed the immunoSEQ multiplex PCR reads via MiXCR and lists one record per CDR3 protein. The repertoire holds around 170,000 distinct CDR3 sequences, with 90% to 97% as singletons. Material: CD4+ T cells from PBMCs. The receptors were gathered from a human donor with Susac syndrome.

This chain joins TRBV12-3 or TRBV12-4 and TRBJ1-1; D is possibly TRBD1 (5 bases). This CDR3 contains 15 residues. Trimming pared 3 bases from V and 4 bases from J, leaving 15 bases between. In nucleotides, the CDR3 is TGTGCCAGCAGTTTCGGGGCCTTGTCAGGCACTGAAGCTTTCTTT. Protein: CASSFGALSGTEAFF.

The chain couples TRBV27 to TRBJ1-2, with TRBD1 matching 9 bases. Trimming removed 4 bases from V and 4 bases from J; junction bases left unmatched: 1. Germline V gene lookup returns CDR1 MNHEY and CDR2 SMNVEV (reference sequence). The CDR3 loop spans 13 amino acids. CDR3: CASSSDRGYGYTF. CDR3 nucleotide sequence: TGTGCCAGCAGTTCGGACAGGGGCTATGGCTACACCTTC.

CDR3 in amino acids: CASRAVDTGTQYF. The CDR3 nucleotides read TGTGCCAGTAGGGCCGTGGACACCGGGACCCAGTACTTC. The chain is built from TRBV19 and TRBJ2-5; possible D gene TRBD1, 5 bases. Trimming left V 6 bases short and J 7 bases short, with 15 bases between. The CDR3 has 13 amino acids. Germline values: CDR1 LNHDA, CDR2 SQIVND (reference sequence).

The chain recombines TRBV28 with TRBJ2-2; no reliable D call. Looked up from germline, CDR1 is MDHEN and CDR2 is SYDVKM. The ends were cut back, 2 bases at V and 7 bases at J, with 5 bases in the middle. The CDR3 totals 12 residues. The DNA for the CDR3 is TGTGCCAGCAGTTTAGGAATCGGGGAGCTGTTTTTT. Protein product: CASSLGIGELFF.

The genes are TRBV7-6 and TRBJ1-4; 8 bases map to TRBD1. Germline assignment: CDR1 SGHVS and CDR2 FNYEAQ. V gave up 5 bases and J gave up 7 bases; unmatched junction bases: 6. CDR3 size: 14 residues. CDR3 sequence (DNA): TGTGCCAGCAGCCCCAGGGGGCTCGTTGAAAAACTGTTTTTT. It yields the protein CASSPRGLVEKLFF.